The 28 T cell receptor beta chains below were found in one sample sequenced in a study of blood T cell repertoires in COVID-19. The table came from immunoSEQ multiplex PCR; TCRdb's copy has only in-frame clones and leaves some out. The sample consists of under 250,000 clones, around four fifths of them appearing once. Sequencing was performed on peripheral blood. The receptors stem from a woman in her 70s with COVID-19, enrolled during active disease.

J is TRBJ2-1 and V is TRBV5-4; TRBD2 matches at 11 bases. The germline gives CDR1 SGHNT, CDR2 YYREEE (reference sequence). J was trimmed by 5 bases and V by 2 bases; bases with no gene match: 12. This CDR3 has 18 amino acids. CDR3 residues: CASSFNRVSGRAHNEQFF. CDR3 DNA: TGTGCCAGCAGCTTTAATCGGGTTAGCGGGAGGGCCCACAATGAGCAGTTCTTC.

The chain couples TRBV5-1 to TRBJ2-7; a weak D match, TRBD1 (6 bases). The germline V gene has CDR1 SGHRS and CDR2 YFSETQ. The CDR3 runs 16 residues. The V and J ends lost 0 bases and 1 base respectively, with 14 bases between them. CDR3 bases: TGCGCCAGCAGCTTGGCGACAGGAATAGGGTCCTACGAGCAGTACTTC. Its protein product is CASSLATGIGSYEQYF. Drawing the rest from reference TRBV5-1 and TRBJ2-7, the complete variable domain is KAGVTQTPRYLIKTRGQQVTLSCSPISGHRSVSWYQQTPGQGLQFLFEYFSETQRNKGNFPGRFSGRQFSNSRSEMNVSTLELGDSALYLCASSLATGIGSYEQYFGPGTRLTVT.

The V and J genes are TRBV19 and TRBJ2-1; 10 nucleotides line up with TRBD2. The CDR3 length is 17 residues. The junction had 15 bases not matched to a gene; V was cut back by 10 bases and J by 3 bases. Germline-derived CDR1 and CDR2 are LNHDA and SQIVND (reference sequence). The CDR3 region has the DNA TGTGCCACCCTCAGTCGGGCGGCTAGCGGGAGCTACAATGAGCAGTTCTTC. Amino acid sequence: CATLSRAASGSYNEQFF.

This clone has a single count. The V call is TRBV2, the J call TRBJ1-3; no firm D call. Trimming pared 5 bases from V and 0 bases from J, leaving 11 bases between. The CDR3 is made up of 15 amino acids. CDR1 and CDR2 (germline): SNHLY, FYNNEI. The CDR3 loop reads CASSTRLNSGNTIYF. The CDR3, as DNA: TGTGCCAGCAGTACCCGACTGAACTCTGGAAACACCATATATTTT.

This chain connects TRBV5-1 to TRBJ1-5; the match to TRBD1 covers 7 bases. Losses at the gene ends were 7 bases for V and 7 bases for J; bases not matched to a gene: 14. Germline-derived CDR1 and CDR2 are SGHRS and YFSETQ. The CDR3 length is 15 residues. CDR3 sequence reads: CASSPETGSLQPQHF. CDR3 bases: TGCGCCAGCTCCCCCGAGACAGGGTCTTTGCAGCCCCAGCATTTT.

The rearrangement links TRBV6-8 to TRBJ2-7, with D uncertain. V lost 5 bases, J lost 3 bases, and 11 bases lay in between. The CDR3 runs to 13 residues. CDR1 MNHGY and CDR2 SAAAGT come from the germline V gene. In nucleotides, the CDR3 is TGTGCCAGCAGTCCCCGGGTCTACTACGAGCAGTACTTC. As protein: CASSPRVYYEQYF.

This chain uses TRBV28 with TRBJ2-7, with TRBD1 matching 9 bases. Trimming cost V 6 bases and J 6 bases; bases outside gene matches: 9. The CDR3 runs to 14 residues. Germline lookup yields CDR1 MDHEN and CDR2 SYDVKM. CDR3 amino acids: CASRPPGQGGEQYF. The CDR3 coding sequence is TGTGCCAGCAGACCTCCGGGACAGGGTGGCGAGCAGTACTTC.

This clone was seen only once. The chain couples TRBV7-2 to TRBJ1-1; D remains unclear. CDR1 is SGHTA and CDR2 is FQGNSA in the germline V gene. The V gene lost 1 base and the J gene lost 4 bases, with 13 bases spanning the gap. The CDR3 loop spans 15 amino acids. The CDR3 DNA follows: TGTGCCAGCAGCTTAGATCGAGGGCCGGGCACTGAAGCTTTCTTT. This codes for CASSLDRGPGTEAFF.

The chain carries TRBV4-1 and TRBJ2-5, with TRBD2 matching 8 bases. Per germline, CDR1 MGHRA and CDR2 YSYEKL. This CDR3 is built from 18 residues. The J segment lost 7 bases and the V segment lost 4 bases, leaving 20 bases of the junction unmatched. DNA of the CDR3: TGCGCCAGCAGCCCCGACCACGAAGTCGGGACTAGAGGTGGGACCCAGTACTTC. It yields the protein CASSPDHEVGTRGGTQYF.

This rearrangement joins TRBV28 to TRBJ2-3; D not certain. This CDR3 comprises 13 residues. CDR1 is MDHEN and CDR2 is SYDVKM in the germline V gene. V was pared by 7 bases and J by 4 bases, with 12 bases between. CDR3 sequence: CASNQHPPDTQYF. The CDR3 DNA sequence: TGTGCCAGCAATCAACACCCCCCAGATACGCAGTATTTT. The full variable domain, its missing parts supplied by reference TRBV28 and TRBJ2-3, is DVKVTQSSRYLVKRTGEKVFLECVQDMDHENMFWYRQDPGLGLRLIYFSYDVKMKEKGDIPEGYSVSREKKERFSLILESASTNQTSMYLCASNQHPPDTQYFGPGTRLTVL.

About this clone: Other DNA sequences in the same sample also yield this CDR3. This chain uses TRBV5-1 with TRBJ1-1; maybe TRBD1 (5 bases). The CDR3 consists of 14 residues. The ends were cut back, 1 base at V and 5 bases at J, with 12 bases in the middle. Looked up from germline, CDR1 is SGHRS and CDR2 is YFSETQ. CDR3 region: CASSLQGGETEAFF. The CDR3 nucleotides are TGCGCCAGCAGCTTGCAGGGCGGAGAAACTGAAGCTTTCTTT.

In its sample, this clone was seen a few times. The gene calls are TRBV5-1 and TRBJ1-6, with D possibly matching TRBD1 (6 bases). Trimming removed 1 base at V and 5 bases at J, with 13 bases between. Germline V lookup: CDR1 SGHRS, CDR2 YFSETQ. The CDR3 is made up of 16 amino acids. In DNA, the CDR3 is TGCGCCAGCAGCTTGAGGGCAGGGGAGAATAATTCACCCCTCCACTTT. Translation: CASSLRAGENNSPLHF.

The chain combines TRBV7-9 with TRBJ1-2; 7 nucleotides line up with TRBD1. The CDR3 loop spans 13 amino acids. Germline loops: CDR1 SEHNR, CDR2 FQNEAQ (reference sequence). Losses at the gene ends were 5 bases for V and 4 bases for J; bases not matched to a gene: 4. Here the CDR3 reads CASSRDSVYGYTF. The DNA of the CDR3 is TGTGCCAGCAGCCGGGACAGTGTCTATGGCTACACCTTC.

The chain employs TRBV6-5 and TRBJ1-2; 8 positions agree with TRBD1. CDR1 is MNHEY and CDR2 is SVGAGI in the germline V gene. V lost 7 bases and J lost 7; bases outside the gene matches: 8. CDR3 length: 13 residues. The CDR3 DNA sequence: TGTGCCAGCACCAAGGGACAGGCCGGTGGCTACACCTTC. Its protein product is CASTKGQAGGYTF.

In nucleotides, the CDR3 is TGTGCCAGCAGTTCGACTAGCGGTCTGAACACCGGGGAGCTGTTTTTT. It codes for CASSSTSGLNTGELFF. This chain uses TRBV28 with TRBJ2-2; 9 positions agree with TRBD2. Germline V gene sequence: CDR1 MDHEN, CDR2 SYDVKM. J was trimmed by 1 base and V by 4 bases; bases with no gene match: 4. The CDR3 length is 16 residues.

This sequence joins TRBV18 and TRBJ1-5, with D unclear. V was shortened by 3 bases and J by 2 bases, with 14 bases between the two germline ends. Per the germline V gene, CDR1 is KGHSH and CDR2 is LQKENI. The CDR3 extends over 16 amino acids. The CDR3 is CASSPLRAMGNQPQHF. CDR3 nucleotides: TGTGCCAGCTCACCCCTGCGGGCCATGGGCAATCAGCCCCAGCATTTT.

The rearrangement uses TRBV5-5 and TRBJ2-1, with TRBD2 matching over 8 bases. The CDR3 sequence is 16 residues long. The V gene's germline CDR1 is SGHKS and CDR2 YYEKEE (reference sequence). The J segment lost 2 bases and the V segment lost 5 bases, leaving 9 bases of the junction unmatched. CDR3: CASRPPGTSTYNEQFF. CDR3 DNA: TGTGCCAGCAGACCACCCGGGACTAGTACCTACAATGAGCAGTTCTTC.

J is TRBJ2-7 and V is TRBV18; 10 positions match TRBD1. After removal of 4 bases from V and 2 bases from J, the junction contained 5 bases not matched to a gene. CDR1 is KGHSH, CDR2 LQKENI, per germline. The CDR3 runs to 15 residues. CDR3 DNA: TGTGCCAGCTCACAGGGAGACAGGGGGCCCTACGAGCAGTACTTC. Amino acid sequence: CASSQGDRGPYEQYF. The full variable domain, in which reference TRBV18 and TRBJ2-7 provide the parts outside the CDR3, is NAGVMQNPRHLVRRRGQEARLRCSPMKGHSHVYWYRQLPEEGLKFMVYLQKENIIDESGMPKERFSAEFPKEGPSILRIQQVVRGDSAAYFCASSQGDRGPYEQYFGPGTRLTVT.

The chain combines TRBV7-9 with TRBJ2-1; 8 bases match TRBD2. CDR1 is SEHNR, CDR2 FQNEAQ, per germline (reference sequence). The V and J ends lost 4 bases and 9 bases, in that order; junction bases with no gene match: 14. This CDR3 contains 16 residues. CDR3 sequence reads: CASSSPLGLAVGEQFF. The DNA for the CDR3 is TGTGCCAGCAGCTCCCCCCTCGGACTAGCTGTCGGTGAGCAGTTCTTC.

V is TRBV7-2 and J is TRBJ2-7; 8 positions agree with TRBD2. There are 16 residues in the CDR3. CDR1 is SGHTA, CDR2 FQGNSA, per germline. The V segment lost 2 bases and the J segment 2 bases; nucleotides outside the gene matches: 8. CDR3 protein: CASSLTSGYSPYEQYF. Written as DNA, the CDR3 is TGTGCCAGCAGCTTAACTAGCGGTTATTCCCCCTACGAGCAGTACTTC.

About this clone itself: The identical CDR3 is also encoded by other nucleotide sequences in the sample. The V gene is TRBV7-2, the J gene TRBJ1-2, with D perhaps matching TRBD1 (5 bases). Germline lookup yields CDR1 SGHTA and CDR2 FQGNSA. Deletions cut 5 bases from V and 4 bases from J, with 11 bases between. This CDR3 has 13 amino acids. The CDR3 loop is CASSLGRGYGYTF. In DNA form, the CDR3 reads TGTGCCAGCAGCCTCGGGAGGGGCTATGGCTACACCTTC. The entire variable domain, with the rest obtained from reference TRBV7-2 and TRBJ1-2, is as follows: GAGVSQSPSNKVTEKGKDVELRCDPISGHTALYWYRQSLGQGLEFLIYFQGNSAPDKSGLPSDRFSAERTGGSVSTLTIQRTQQEDSAVYLCASSLGRGYGYTFGSGTRLTVV.

This clone was picked up many times. The rearrangement links TRBV13 to TRBJ2-2, with 14 bases fitting TRBD2. The CDR3 is made up of 19 amino acids. The V segment lost 5 bases and the J segment 4 bases; nucleotides outside the gene matches: 12. Germline V CDR1 and CDR2: PRHDT, FYEKMQ (reference sequence). CDR3 sequence reads: CASSPGLAGGPRSTGELFF. CDR3 DNA sequence: TGTGCCAGCAGCCCAGGACTAGCGGGAGGTCCAAGGAGCACCGGGGAGCTGTTTTTT.

This rearrangement joins TRBV6-6 to TRBJ2-3; weak D call: TRBD2 (5 bases). This CDR3 spans 16 amino acids. Germline assignment: CDR1 MNHNY and CDR2 SVGAGI (reference sequence). The V gene lost 0 bases and the J gene lost 2 bases, with 12 bases spanning the gap. CDR3 sequence reads: CASSYSAAELTDTQYF. The CDR3 DNA sequence: TGTGCCAGCAGTTACTCAGCGGCAGAACTCACAGATACGCAGTATTTT.

The chain is built from TRBV5-8 and TRBJ2-7, with TRBD2 as a possible D gene (5 bases). The CDR3 runs 15 residues. The germline V gene encodes CDR1 SGHTS and CDR2 YDEGEE. V was clipped by 4 bases and J by 0 bases, with 14 bases between them. CDR3 in amino acids: CASSRMGGLSYEQYF. For the CDR3, the DNA is TGTGCCAGCAGCCGGATGGGCGGGCTCTCCTACGAGCAGTACTTC.

The chain joins TRBV6-5 to TRBJ2-3; no clear D gene. The CDR3 sequence is 15 residues long. Germline CDR1 reads MNHEY; CDR2 reads SVGAGI. Trimming stripped 7 bases from V and 0 bases from J, with 14 bases between. CDR3 loop: CASKDRQASTDTQYF. DNA of the CDR3: TGTGCCAGCAAGGATCGGCAGGCGAGCACAGATACGCAGTATTTT.

The table lists this clone with a few counts. The chain employs TRBV3-1 (or the pseudogene TRBV3-2) and TRBJ2-7, with D perhaps TRBD2 (6 bases). The CDR3 is 14 residues long. Per the germline V gene, CDR1 is LGHDT and CDR2 is YNNKEL (reference sequence). The ends were cut back, 4 bases at V and 6 bases at J, with 16 bases in the middle. The CDR3 spells CASSPVGGSREQYF. CDR3 coding DNA: TGTGCCAGCAGCCCGGTTGGGGGGTCGCGCGAGCAGTACTTC.

This clone was seen just once. This rearrangement joins TRBV18 to TRBJ2-7; 7 bases line up with TRBD1. The ends lost 2 bases at V and 2 bases at J; junction bases unmatched: 3. The CDR3 is made up of 14 amino acids. CDR1 is KGHSH and CDR2 is LQKENI in the germline V gene. The CDR3, as DNA: TGTGCCAGCTCACCAGACAGGGCCACCTACGAGCAGTACTTC. This gives the protein CASSPDRATYEQYF. Filled out from reference TRBV18 and TRBJ2-7, the complete variable domain reads NAGVMQNPRHLVRRRGQEARLRCSPMKGHSHVYWYRQLPEEGLKFMVYLQKENIIDESGMPKERFSAEFPKEGPSILRIQQVVRGDSAAYFCASSPDRATYEQYFGPGTRLTVT.

CDR3 residues: CASSIFGQSTGYTDTQYF. CDR3 nucleotide sequence: TGTGCCAGTAGTATCTTCGGACAATCTACCGGCTACACAGATACGCAGTATTTT. V gene TRBV19 combines with J gene TRBJ2-3; D is possibly TRBD1 (5 bases). The CDR3 runs to 18 residues. Germline V gene sequence: CDR1 LNHDA, CDR2 SQIVND (reference sequence). V lost 3 bases and J 2 bases, leaving 21 bases between the germline ends.